One sample yielded the 21 T cell receptor beta chains listed below, sequenced in a study of T cells expressing NK-cell markers. TCRdb reprocessed the 5' RACE reads, with one entry per CDR3 protein and no DNA. In total, the table holds 150,000 to 170,000 distinct CDR3 sequences. Sequenced material: blood T cells: a sorted CD56 or NKG2C T cell subset, CD4+ or CD8+ T cells, or bulk PBMC T cells (not recorded which). All receptors derive from a woman aged 50 to 60 in good health.

The chain combines TRBV12-5 with TRBJ2-3; TCRdb's D call of TRBD1 is untestable without DNA. The CDR3 sequence is 11 residues long. CDR1 and CDR2 from the germline V gene are LGHNT and FRNRAP. The CDR3 loop is CASGVIREQYF.

The chain couples TRBV4-1 to TRBJ2-1. The germline V gene encodes CDR1 MGHRA and CDR2 YSYEKL. The CDR3 contains 12 residues. The CDR3 sequence: CASSHNYHEQFF.

V and J are TRBV6-5 and TRBJ1-5. Germline V gives CDR1 MNHEY, CDR2 SVGAGI. This CDR3 contains 15 residues. CDR3 protein: CASSLDNNRNQPQHF.

The chain is built from TRBV7-2 and TRBJ2-1; TCRdb selects TRBD2, and the lack of DNA leaves this call unchecked. Germline V gene sequence: CDR1 SGHTA, CDR2 FQGNSA. The CDR3 has 17 residues. The CDR3 sequence: CASSLGGPGVRDNEQFF. The full variable domain, rest sourced from reference TRBV7-2 and TRBJ2-1, is GAGVSQSPSNKVTEKGKDVELRCDPISGHTALYWYRQSLGQGLEFLIYFQGNSAPDKSGLPSDRFSAERTGGSVSTLTIQRTQQEDSAVYLCASSLGGPGVRDNEQFFGPGTRLTVL.

V gene TRBV4-1 combines with J gene TRBJ1-2; TCRdb selects TRBD1, and the lack of DNA leaves this call unchecked. Germline V CDR1 and CDR2: MGHRA, YSYEKL. The CDR3 totals 13 residues. The chain's CDR3 is CASSQSNGIGYTF.

The V gene is TRBV7-9, the J gene TRBJ2-7; the TRBD2 assignment by TCRdb is unverifiable without DNA. The V gene's germline CDR1 is SEHNR and CDR2 FQNEAQ (reference sequence). The CDR3 is made up of 12 amino acids. The CDR3 sequence is CASSKTSFEQYF.

The CDR3 loop reads CASSPLTSGAGGEQFF. This sequence joins TRBV11-2 and TRBJ2-1; no DNA is available, so the TRBD2 call from TCRdb remains unchecked. Germline V gives CDR1 SGHAT, CDR2 FQNNGV. The CDR3 totals 16 residues.

The V call is TRBV9, the J call TRBJ2-7. Germline loops: CDR1 SGDLS, CDR2 YYNGEE. The CDR3 covers 14 residues. Here the CDR3 reads CASSEGESTYEQYF.

The chain joins TRBV24-1 to TRBJ2-2; the TRBD2 assignment by TCRdb is unverifiable without DNA. The germline V gene encodes CDR1 KGHDR and CDR2 SFDVKD. The CDR3 contains 16 residues. CDR3 region: CATSASGGIHTGELFF.

This rearrangement joins TRBV5-1 to TRBJ2-1. This CDR3 is 14 amino acids long. CDR1 and CDR2 from the germline V gene are SGHRS and YFSETQ. CDR3 residues: CASSRVTSYNEQFF.

The chain links TRBV12-3 or TRBV12-4 to TRBJ2-3. CDR3 length: 14 residues. The CDR3 is CASSLQTIADTQYF.

The gene calls are TRBV7-2 and TRBJ2-1; the TCRdb D gene call, TRBD2, has no DNA to confirm it. There are 14 residues in the CDR3. Germline lookup yields CDR1 SGHTA and CDR2 FQGNSA. The chain's CDR3 is CASSHQGGDNEQFF.

V usage is TRBV29-1 and J usage is TRBJ2-5; TCRdb names TRBD1, which stays unverified in the absence of DNA. The CDR3 is made up of 14 amino acids. Germline V gives CDR1 SQVTM, CDR2 ANQGSEA. The CDR3 sequence is CSVEEGASQETQYF.

The chain recombines TRBV5-6 with TRBJ1-1. The CDR3 has 15 residues. Germline CDR1 is SGHDT and CDR2 is YYEEEE. This chain's CDR3 is CASSLNSLSNTEAFF. The variable domain in full, completed from reference TRBV5-6 and TRBJ1-1, reads DAGVTQSPTHLIKTRGQQVTLRCSPKSGHDTVSWYQQALGQGPQFIFQYYEEEERQRGNFPDRFSGHQFPNYSSELNVNALLLGDSALYLCASSLNSLSNTEAFFGQGTRLTVV.

The CDR3 loop reads CATSDRGLREQFF. V usage is TRBV24-1 and J usage is TRBJ2-1. Germline V lookup: CDR1 KGHDR, CDR2 SFDVKD. The CDR3 loop spans 13 amino acids.

The V and J genes are TRBV12-3 or TRBV12-4 and TRBJ2-5. CDR3 length: 11 amino acids. The CDR3 is CASRYTETQYF.

The rearrangement uses TRBV12-3 or TRBV12-4 and TRBJ1-1. This CDR3 spans 12 amino acids. This CDR3 reads CASRGVAPEAFF.

CDR3 amino acids: CASSLRTRREQFF. The chain couples TRBV6-5 to TRBJ2-1; checking the TCRdb D call of TRBD2 is not possible without DNA. CDR3 length: 13 residues. Germline CDR1 and CDR2: MNHEY and SVGAGI.

This chain links TRBV27 with TRBJ2-1; with no DNA, the TCRdb D assignment of TRBD1 cannot be verified. This CDR3 spans 13 amino acids. Germline V gives CDR1 MNHEY, CDR2 SMNVEV (reference sequence). Here the CDR3 reads CASSLGAVAEQFF.

The V gene is TRBV29-1, the J gene TRBJ2-7; the TCRdb D gene call, TRBD1, has no DNA to confirm it. The CDR3 totals 14 residues. Per the germline V gene, CDR1 is SQVTM and CDR2 is ANQGSEA. The CDR3 sequence: CSVEDRGKTYEQYF.

The chain couples TRBV4-1 to TRBJ2-7. Per germline, CDR1 MGHRA and CDR2 YSYEKL. This CDR3 has 14 amino acids. This chain's CDR3 is CASSQDSAVGEQYF.